The rows below give T cell receptor beta chains drawn from one sample of a study of PD-1 blockade in classical Hodgkin lymphoma. Repertoires were generated with immunoSEQ multiplex PCR, while TCRdb's copy carries only in-frame clones and drops some. The data show more than 30,000 clones, 80% to 90% seen once. Here the sequenced sample was peripheral blood mononuclear cells (PBMCs), taken before the second cycle of nivolumab. The receptors stem from a human donor with classical Hodgkin lymphoma. CDR3s include the opening cysteine and the closing phenylalanine or tryptophan. A D gene is named only where the DNA matches it firmly. The size entry is marked missing in some rows and otherwise reads once, few, many or a size class.

J gene	D gene	clone size	CDR3 length	V gene	CDR3 DNA	CDR3 protein
TRBJ2-1	TRBD2	-	16	TRBV6-4	TGTGCCAGCAGCGTCGCTGGGTCGACTAGCGGGAGTGGGCAGTTCTTC	CASSVAGSTSGSGQFF
TRBJ1-2	TRBD1	-	16	TRBV7-8	TGTGCCAGCACCTTAGCCGGCGGGACAGGCTATTATGGCTACACCTTC	CASTLAGGTGYYGYTF
TRBJ2-4	-	-	16	TRBV5-1	TGCGCCAGCAGCTTGGGACTAGTCAACCAAGGGAACATTCAGTACTTC	CASSLGLVNQGNIQYF
TRBJ2-1	-	-	15	TRBV7-3	TGTGCCAGCAGCTTAATCAGCGACAAAAACAATGAGCAGTTCTTC	CASSLISDKNNEQFF
TRBJ1-2	TRBD1	-	13	TRBV4-1	TGCGCCAGCAGGATGACAGGGGACTATGGCTACACCTTC	CASRMTGDYGYTF
TRBJ1-2	-	-	14	TRBV5-6	TGTGCCAGCAGTTTGGGCAGTTTGGGGTATGGCTACACCTTC	CASSLGSLGYGYTF
TRBJ1-2	TRBD1	-	17	TRBV6-1	TGTGCCAGCAGTGAAGGGACCAACAGGGGGCGCCTCTATGGCTACACCTTC	CASSEGTNRGRLYGYTF
TRBJ2-2	-	-	14	TRBV6-5	TGTGCCAGCAGTTACTCACGGGACACCGGGGAGCTGTTTTTT	CASSYSRDTGELFF
TRBJ2-1	TRBD2	-	16	TRBV15	TGTGCCACCAGCAGAGTTCTAGCGGTTGTCTACAATGAGCAGTTCTTC	CATSRVLAVVYNEQFF
TRBJ1-5	-	-	14	TRBV6-4	TGTGCCAGCAGTGAACAGGGTTCCAATCAGCCCCAGCATTTT	CASSEQGSNQPQHF
TRBJ2-7	-	few	14	TRBV5-6	TGTGCCAGCAGCTTGGCCGGGGATCAAGGTGAGCAGTACTTC	CASSLAGDQGEQYF
TRBJ1-5	-	-	15	TRBV5-1	TGCGCCAGCAGCTTGTTAGGGGTCGACAATCAGCCCCAGCATTTT	CASSLLGVDNQPQHF
TRBJ2-1	TRBD2	-	18	TRBV18	TGTGCCAGCTCACCAGGACTAGCGGGAGTTTATGACTACAATGAGCAGTTCTTC	CASSPGLAGVYDYNEQFF
TRBJ2-3	-	-	14	TRBV7-9	TGTGCCAGCAGCTTAGTAGGCCGCACAGATACGCAGTATTTT	CASSLVGRTDTQYF
TRBJ2-7	-	-	13	TRBV12-5	TGTGCTAGTGGTCGACAGGGACTCTACGAGCAGTACTTC	CASGRQGLYEQYF
TRBJ1-5	-	-	18	TRBV27	TGTGCCAGCAGTGAAACTGACGCCAGGTCAGCTAGCAATCAGCCCCAGCATTTT	CASSETDARSASNQPQHF
TRBJ2-6	-	-	15	TRBV27	TGTGCCAGCAGTTCGGGAGCGTCCGGGGCCAACGTCCTGACTTTC	CASSSGASGANVLTF
TRBJ1-5	-	once	13	TRBV7-9	TGTGCCAGCAGCTTAGGGGGTATTCAGCCCCAGCATTTT	CASSLGGIQPQHF
TRBJ1-1	-	-	11	TRBV29-1	TGCAGCGGTGGACAAAACACTGAAGCTTTCTTT	CSGGQNTEAFF
TRBJ2-1	TRBD2	-	18	TRBV7-8	TGTGCCAGCAGCTTGCATTTCGGGACTAGCGGGAGGGGGAATGAGCAGTTCTTC	CASSLHFGTSGRGNEQFF
TRBJ2-3	TRBD1	-	15	TRBV11-3	TGTGCCAGCAGCTACGACAGGGGGTCCACAGATACGCAGTATTTT	CASSYDRGSTDTQYF
TRBJ2-7	TRBD1	-	14	TRBV18	TGTGCCAGCTCGCCGAGGACAGGGGTTTACGAGCAGTACTTC	CASSPRTGVYEQYF
TRBJ2-2	-	few	12	TRBV10-1	TGCGCCAGCAGTGAGGGCACCGGGGAGCTGTTTTTT	CASSEGTGELFF
TRBJ1-1	-	-	16	TRBV19	TGTGCCAGTAGTATAGAGTCCCCTCAAAGGGACACTGAAGCTTTCTTT	CASSIESPQRDTEAFF
TRBJ1-1	-	few	13	TRBV25-1	TGTGCCAGCAGCCGGGACATTAACACTGAAGCTTTCTTT	CASSRDINTEAFF
TRBJ2-2	TRBD2	-	18	TRBV5-1	TGCGCCAGCACCCCTAGCGGGACGTCGAATATAAACACCGGGGAGCTGTTTTTT	CASTPSGTSNINTGELFF
TRBJ2-5	-	-	14	TRBV11-2	TGTGCCAGCAGCTCCTGGCGGAACCAAGAGACCCAGTACTTC	CASSSWRNQETQYF
TRBJ2-7	-	once	11	TRBV14	TGTGCCAGCAGCATCGGAGGACCCGTAAACTTC	CASSIGGPVNF
TRBJ2-7	TRBD1	once	14	TRBV18	TGTGCCAGCTCACCCAGACAGGGTTACGACGAGCAGTACTTC	CASSPRQGYDEQYF
TRBJ2-5	TRBD1	-	16	TRBV7-8	TGTGCCAGCAGCCATAGGGAGACAGGGGGCGAGGAGACCCAGTACTTC	CASSHRETGGEETQYF
TRBJ2-2	TRBD2	once	17	TRBV11-2	TGTGCCAGCCTTGACGTAGCGGGGGCGGGTTGGACCGGGGAGCTGTTTTTT	CASLDVAGAGWTGELFF
TRBJ2-5	TRBD2	-	14	TRBV7-2	TGTGCCAGCAGCTTTGCGGGAGGGTACGAGACCCAGTACTTC	CASSFAGGYETQYF
TRBJ1-1	-	-	13	TRBV10-3	TGTGCCATCAGTCTCGACAGGACCGGGGAAGCTTTCTTT	CAISLDRTGEAFF
TRBJ1-2	TRBD1	-	15	TRBV5-1	TGCGCCAGCAGCCTATTTACAGGGGGAGGGGATGGCTACACCTTC	CASSLFTGGGDGYTF
TRBJ1-3	-	-	17	TRBV9	TGTGCCAGCAGCGCATCGACGGGGGTTACCTCTGGAAACACCATATATTTT	CASSASTGVTSGNTIYF
TRBJ1-2	-	-	15	TRBV27	TGTGCCAGCAGTCACTTCTTCCCACCTAACTATGGCTACACCTTC	CASSHFFPPNYGYTF
TRBJ2-2	-	-	17	TRBV9	TGTGCCAGCAGCGTGGATGGGACAAGGAGGGTTCCCGGGGAGCTGTTTTTT	CASSVDGTRRVPGELFF
TRBJ1-2	-	-	14	TRBV5-6	TGTGCCAGCAGCCCCGAAGTTCGCCTTGGGGGCTACACCTTC	CASSPEVRLGGYTF
TRBJ2-3	TRBD2	-	17	TRBV6-8	TGTGCCAGCACCACGACTCTGGCGGGAGAGGGCCCAGATACGCAGTATTTT	CASTTTLAGEGPDTQYF
TRBJ2-3	-	-	14	TRBV10-3	TGTGCCATTACGCGGGCCGGGGGCACAGATACGCAGTATTTT	CAITRAGGTDTQYF
TRBJ2-2	-	-	16	TRBV2	TGTGCCAGCATTCATCGAGACAGGTTGAACACCGGGGAGCTGTTTTTT	CASIHRDRLNTGELFF
TRBJ2-1	TRBD2	-	12	TRBV19	TGTGCCACGGGACTAGCCTACAATGAGCAGTTCTTC	CATGLAYNEQFF
TRBJ2-7	TRBD2	-	14	TRBV19	TGTGCCAGTAGTACCTCGGGGGGGGGCTACGAGCAGTACTTC	CASSTSGGGYEQYF
TRBJ2-2	TRBD2	-	12	TRBV19	TGTGCCAGTAGTTTAGGACTAGCGGAGCTGTTTTTT	CASSLGLAELFF
TRBJ1-1	-	-	13	TRBV30	TGTGCCTGGAGCGAGGAGAGGACCACTGAAGCTTTCTTT	CAWSEERTTEAFF
TRBJ2-2	TRBD2	-	16	TRBV7-3	TGTGCCAGCAGCTTATTCGCTAGCGGTAACACCGGGGAGCTGTTTTTT	CASSLFASGNTGELFF
TRBJ1-2	-	-	16	TRBV4-1	TGCGCCAGCAGCCAAGGTCGCAGGGGAACTAACTATGGCTACACCTTC	CASSQGRRGTNYGYTF
TRBJ1-5	-	-	15	TRBV4-2	TGTGCCAGCAGCCAACTTCTCCAGGGCGACCAGCCCCAGCATTTT	CASSQLLQGDQPQHF
TRBJ2-7	TRBD2	-	16	TRBV7-8	TGTGCCAGCAGCTTAGTTTCCCGGGACTACCTCTACGAGCAGTACTTC	CASSLVSRDYLYEQYF
TRBJ1-2	-	-	13	TRBV9	TGTGCCAGCAGGGAGCCCCTGAACTATGGCTACACCTTC	CASREPLNYGYTF
TRBJ1-2	-	-	14	TRBV5-1	TGCGCCAGCAGCTTCCAGACAAATAACTATGGCTACACCTTC	CASSFQTNNYGYTF
TRBJ2-3	-	-	17	TRBV5-6	TGTGCCAGCAGCTTGGAATTAGCGGCATTCCTCACAGATACGCAGTATTTT	CASSLELAAFLTDTQYF
TRBJ2-1	-	-	13	TRBV4-1	TGCGCCAGCAGCCACTCAGAAAACAATGAGCAGTTCTTC	CASSHSENNEQFF
TRBJ2-5	-	-	12	TRBV27	TGTGCCAGCAGTTTATTAGGGGGGGCCCAGTACTTC	CASSLLGGAQYF
TRBJ2-1	-	-	13	TRBV5-1	TGCGCCAGCAGCGCGGTTAGGGGTAATGAGCAGTTCTTC	CASSAVRGNEQFF